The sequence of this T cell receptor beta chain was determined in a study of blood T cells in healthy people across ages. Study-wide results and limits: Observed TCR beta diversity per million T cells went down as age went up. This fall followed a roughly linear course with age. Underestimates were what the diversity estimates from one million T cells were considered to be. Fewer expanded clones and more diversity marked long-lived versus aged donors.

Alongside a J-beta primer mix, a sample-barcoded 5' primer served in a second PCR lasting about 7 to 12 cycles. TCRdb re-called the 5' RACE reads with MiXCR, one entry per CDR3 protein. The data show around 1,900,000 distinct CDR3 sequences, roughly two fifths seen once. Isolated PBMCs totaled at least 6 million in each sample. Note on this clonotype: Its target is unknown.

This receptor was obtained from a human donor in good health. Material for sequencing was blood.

CDR3 residues: CSGRGFANTIYF. In DNA form, the CDR3 reads TGCAGCGGGCGGGGGTTCGCAAACACCATATATTTT. The rearrangement uses TRBV29-1 and TRBJ1-3, with D possibly TRBD1 on 5 matching bases. This CDR3 comprises 12 residues. The germline CDR1 and CDR2 sequences are SQVTM and ANQGSEA. Deletions cut 7 bases from V and 6 bases from J, with 13 bases between.